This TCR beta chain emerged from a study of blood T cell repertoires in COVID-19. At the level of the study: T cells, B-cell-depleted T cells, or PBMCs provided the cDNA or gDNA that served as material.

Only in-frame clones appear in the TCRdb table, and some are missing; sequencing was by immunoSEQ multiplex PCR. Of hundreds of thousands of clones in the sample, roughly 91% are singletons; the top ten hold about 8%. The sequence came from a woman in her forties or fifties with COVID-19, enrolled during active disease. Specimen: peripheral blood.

CDR3 DNA sequence: TGCGCCAGCATTTGGGATCGGGGAGGGGAAAAACTGTTTTTT. Translated: CASIWDRGGEKLFF. J is TRBJ1-4 and V is TRBV10-1; D is unclear. V lost 7 bases and J 8 bases, leaving 17 bases between the germline ends. The CDR3 spans 14 residues. The germline CDR1 and CDR2 sequences are WNHNN and SYGVQD (reference sequence).